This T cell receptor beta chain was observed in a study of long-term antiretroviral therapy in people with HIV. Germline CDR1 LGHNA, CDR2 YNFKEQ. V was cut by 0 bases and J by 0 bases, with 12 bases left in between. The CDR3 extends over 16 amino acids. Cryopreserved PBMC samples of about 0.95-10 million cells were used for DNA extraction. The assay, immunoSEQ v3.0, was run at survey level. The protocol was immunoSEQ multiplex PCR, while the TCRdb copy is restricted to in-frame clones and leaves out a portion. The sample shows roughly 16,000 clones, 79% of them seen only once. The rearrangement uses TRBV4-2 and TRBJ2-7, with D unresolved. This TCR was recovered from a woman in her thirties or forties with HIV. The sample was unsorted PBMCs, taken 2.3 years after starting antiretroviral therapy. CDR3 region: CASSQEAAFSSYEQYF. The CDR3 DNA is TGTGCCAGCAGCCAAGAGGCCGCTTTTAGCTCCTACGAGCAGTACTTC.